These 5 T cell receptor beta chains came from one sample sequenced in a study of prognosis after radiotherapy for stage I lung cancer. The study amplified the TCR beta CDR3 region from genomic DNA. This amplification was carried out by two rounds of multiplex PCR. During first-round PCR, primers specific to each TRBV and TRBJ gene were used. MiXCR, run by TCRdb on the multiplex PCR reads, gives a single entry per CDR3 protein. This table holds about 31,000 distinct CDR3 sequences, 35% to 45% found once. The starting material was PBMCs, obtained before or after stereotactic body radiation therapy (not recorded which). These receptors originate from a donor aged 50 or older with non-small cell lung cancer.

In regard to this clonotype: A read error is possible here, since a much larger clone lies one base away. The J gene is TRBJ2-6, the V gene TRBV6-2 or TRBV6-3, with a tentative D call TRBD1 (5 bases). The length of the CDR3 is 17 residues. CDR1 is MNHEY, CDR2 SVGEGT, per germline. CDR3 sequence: CASSYHAVASGANFLTF. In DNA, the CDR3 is TGTGCCAGCAGTTACCACGCGGTCGCCTCTGGGGCCAACTTCCTGACTTTC.

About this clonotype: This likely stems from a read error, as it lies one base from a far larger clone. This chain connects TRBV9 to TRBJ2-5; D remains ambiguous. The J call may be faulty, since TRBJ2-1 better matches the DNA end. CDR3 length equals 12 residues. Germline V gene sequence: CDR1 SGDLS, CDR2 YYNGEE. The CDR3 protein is CASSVGYNEQFF. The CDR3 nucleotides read TGTGCCAGCAGCGTAGGCTACAATGAGCAGTTCTTC.

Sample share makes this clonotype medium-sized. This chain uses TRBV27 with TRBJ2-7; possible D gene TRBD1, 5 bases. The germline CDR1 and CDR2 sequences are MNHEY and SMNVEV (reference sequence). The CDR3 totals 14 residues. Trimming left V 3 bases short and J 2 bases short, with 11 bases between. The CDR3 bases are TGTGCCAGCAGTTTCGGGTTGGGGCCCTACGAGCAGTACTTC. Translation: CASSFGLGPYEQYF.

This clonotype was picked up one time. The CDR3: CASSLVRYGAGDEQFF. The CDR3 region has the DNA TGTGCCAGCAGCTTAGTCCGGTACGGAGCCGGGGATGAGCAGTTCTTC. This chain uses TRBV7-8 with TRBJ2-1; weak D call: TRBD2 (5 bases). With 1 base removed from V and 8 bases from J, the gap between germline ends came to 18 bases. This CDR3 has 16 residues. Germline V gene lookup returns CDR1 SGHVS and CDR2 FQNEAQ.

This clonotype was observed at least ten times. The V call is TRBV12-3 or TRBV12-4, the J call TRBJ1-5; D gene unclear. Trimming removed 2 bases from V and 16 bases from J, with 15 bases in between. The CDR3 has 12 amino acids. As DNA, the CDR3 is TGTGCCAGCAGTTTAATCGGAGCCAACCCCCATTTT. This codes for CASSLIGANPHF.